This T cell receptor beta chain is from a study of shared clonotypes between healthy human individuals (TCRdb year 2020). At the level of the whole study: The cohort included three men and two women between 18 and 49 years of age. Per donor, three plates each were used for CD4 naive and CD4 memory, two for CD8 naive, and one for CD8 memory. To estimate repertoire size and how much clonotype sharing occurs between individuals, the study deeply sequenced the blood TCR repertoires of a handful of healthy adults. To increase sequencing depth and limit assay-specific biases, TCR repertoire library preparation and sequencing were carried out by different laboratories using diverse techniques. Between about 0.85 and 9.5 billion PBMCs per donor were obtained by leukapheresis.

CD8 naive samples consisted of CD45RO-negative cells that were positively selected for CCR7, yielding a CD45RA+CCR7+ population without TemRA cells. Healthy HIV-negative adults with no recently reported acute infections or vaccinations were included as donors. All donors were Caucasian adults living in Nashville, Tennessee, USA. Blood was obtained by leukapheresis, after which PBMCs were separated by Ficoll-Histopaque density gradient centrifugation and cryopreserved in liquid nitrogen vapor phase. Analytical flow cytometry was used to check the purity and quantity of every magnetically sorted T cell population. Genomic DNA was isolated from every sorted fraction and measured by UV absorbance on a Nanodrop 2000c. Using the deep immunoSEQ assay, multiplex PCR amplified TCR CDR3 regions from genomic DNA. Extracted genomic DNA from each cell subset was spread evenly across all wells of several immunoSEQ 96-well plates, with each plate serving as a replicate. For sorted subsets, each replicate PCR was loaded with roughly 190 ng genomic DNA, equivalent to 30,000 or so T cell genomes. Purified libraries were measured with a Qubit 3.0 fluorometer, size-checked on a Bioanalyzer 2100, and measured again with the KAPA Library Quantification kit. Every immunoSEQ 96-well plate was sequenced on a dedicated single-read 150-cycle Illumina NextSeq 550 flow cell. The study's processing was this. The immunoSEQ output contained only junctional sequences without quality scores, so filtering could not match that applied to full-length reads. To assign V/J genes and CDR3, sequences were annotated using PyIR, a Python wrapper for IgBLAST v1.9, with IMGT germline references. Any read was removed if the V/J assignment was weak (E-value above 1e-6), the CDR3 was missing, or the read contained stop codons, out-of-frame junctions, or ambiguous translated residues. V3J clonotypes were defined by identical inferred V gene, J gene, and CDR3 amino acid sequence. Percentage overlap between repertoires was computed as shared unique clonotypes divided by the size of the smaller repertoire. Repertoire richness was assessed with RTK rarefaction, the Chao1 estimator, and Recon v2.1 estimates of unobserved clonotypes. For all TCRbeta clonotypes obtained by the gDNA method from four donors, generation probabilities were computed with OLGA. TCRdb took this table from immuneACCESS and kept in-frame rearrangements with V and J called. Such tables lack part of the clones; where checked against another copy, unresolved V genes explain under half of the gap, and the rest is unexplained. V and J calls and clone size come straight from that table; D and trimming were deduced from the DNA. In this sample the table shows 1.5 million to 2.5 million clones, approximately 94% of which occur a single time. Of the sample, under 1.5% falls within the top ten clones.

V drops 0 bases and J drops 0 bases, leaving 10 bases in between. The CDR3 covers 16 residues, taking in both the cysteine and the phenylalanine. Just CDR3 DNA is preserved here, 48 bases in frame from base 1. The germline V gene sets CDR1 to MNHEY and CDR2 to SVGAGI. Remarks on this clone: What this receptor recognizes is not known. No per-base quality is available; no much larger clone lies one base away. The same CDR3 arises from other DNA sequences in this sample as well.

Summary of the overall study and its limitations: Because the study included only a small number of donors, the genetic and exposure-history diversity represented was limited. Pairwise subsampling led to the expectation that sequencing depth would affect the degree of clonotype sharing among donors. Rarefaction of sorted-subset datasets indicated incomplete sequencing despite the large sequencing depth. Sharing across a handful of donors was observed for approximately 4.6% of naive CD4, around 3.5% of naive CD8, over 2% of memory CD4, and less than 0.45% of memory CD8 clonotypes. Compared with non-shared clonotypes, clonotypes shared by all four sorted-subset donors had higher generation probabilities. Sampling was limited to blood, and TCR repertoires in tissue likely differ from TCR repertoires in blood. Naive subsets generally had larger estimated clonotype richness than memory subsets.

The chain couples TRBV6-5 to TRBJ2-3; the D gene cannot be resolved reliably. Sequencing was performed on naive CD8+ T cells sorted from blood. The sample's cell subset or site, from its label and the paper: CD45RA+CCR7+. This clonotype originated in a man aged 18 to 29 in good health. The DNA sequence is TGTGCCAGCAGTTACTCGAGGAGTCCTAGCACAGATACGCAGTATTTT. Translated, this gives CASSYSRSPSTDTQYF.